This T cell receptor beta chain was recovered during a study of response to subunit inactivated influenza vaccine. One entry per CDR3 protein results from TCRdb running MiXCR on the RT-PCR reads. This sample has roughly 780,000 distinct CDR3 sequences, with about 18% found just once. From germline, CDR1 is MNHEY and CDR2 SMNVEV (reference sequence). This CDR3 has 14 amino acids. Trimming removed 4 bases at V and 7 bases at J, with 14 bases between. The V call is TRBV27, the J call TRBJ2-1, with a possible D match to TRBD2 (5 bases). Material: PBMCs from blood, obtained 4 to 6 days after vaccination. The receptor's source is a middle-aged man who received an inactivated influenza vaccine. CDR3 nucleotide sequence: TGTGCCAGCAGTTACCTCGGCGGGCATAATGAGCAGTTCTTC. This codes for CASSYLGGHNEQFF.